This entry lists 18 T cell receptor beta chains sequenced from one sample in a study of vaccination effects on CD4 cells after COVID-19. These receptors lack a known antigen. TCRdb's copy holds only in-frame clones and misses some; the assay was immunoSEQ multiplex PCR. The sample records under 80,000 clones, 73% being singletons. Viral peptide pools were used in the ViraFEST assay to expand antigen-specific CD4+ T cells, and sequencing came afterward. Cells that had been cultured for ten to eleven days were the source of isolated CD4+ T cells. It was between March and December 2020 that the person had a SARS-CoV-2 infection confirmed by PCR. Sequenced material: CD4+ T cells from PBMCs cultured with HIV peptides, taken before COVID-19 vaccination. Subset in this sample: HIV-1 Nef peptide pool negative control/reference culture. The receptors stem from a human donor who had a prior SARS-CoV-2 infection.

J is TRBJ2-3 and V is TRBV12-3 or TRBV12-4; tentatively, D is TRBD2 (7 bases). Trimming removed 6 bases from V and 12 bases from J, with 13 bases in between. This CDR3 is built from 11 residues. CDR3 amino acids: CASSARGAQYF. CDR3 DNA: TGTGCCAGCAGCGCACGGGGGGCCCAGTATTTT.

V gene TRBV9 combines with J gene TRBJ2-1; D uncertain. V lost 2 bases and J lost 0, with 6 bases in between. The CDR3 is made up of 14 amino acids. The germline gives CDR1 SGDLS, CDR2 YYNGEE. CDR3 DNA sequence: TGTGCCAGCAGCGTGCAGAACTCCTACAATGAGCAGTTCTTC. Its protein is CASSVQNSYNEQFF.

J is TRBJ2-1 and V is TRBV11-2; D not resolved. Germline V gene data show CDR1 as SGHAT and CDR2 as FQNNGV. Trimming removed 0 bases at V and 8 bases at J, with 8 bases between. The CDR3 has 13 residues. CDR3 bases: TGTGCCAGCAGCTTAGATCGCGGCGATGAGCAGTTCTTC. Protein product: CASSLDRGDEQFF.

This clone showed up just once. V gene TRBV6-5 combines with J gene TRBJ1-4, with 8 nucleotides matching TRBD1. Trimming took 6 bases from V and 7 from J; bases not matched to a gene: 7. This CDR3 comprises 14 residues. Per germline, CDR1 MNHEY and CDR2 SVGAGI. The CDR3 region has the DNA TGTGCCAGCAGGCCAGGGGGCGCCCGTGAAAAACTGTTTTTT. It encodes CASRPGGAREKLFF.

This chain connects TRBV5-4 to TRBJ2-1; perhaps TRBD2 as D (6 bases). The V and J ends lost 4 bases and 5 bases respectively, with 13 bases between them. Germline CDR1 reads SGHNT; CDR2 reads YYREEE (reference sequence). CDR3 length: 14 amino acids. The CDR3 region has the DNA TGTGCCAGCAGCCTCGGGGGACGGCACAATGAGCAGTTCTTC. Amino acid sequence: CASSLGGRHNEQFF.

The V call is TRBV19, the J call TRBJ1-5; tentative D call: TRBD1 (6 bases). CDR3 size: 15 residues. The germline V gene has CDR1 LNHDA and CDR2 SQIVND (reference sequence). V was shortened by 3 bases and J by 2 bases, with 11 bases between the two germline ends. This CDR3 is CASSMIQGGNQPQHF. Written as DNA, the CDR3 is TGTGCCAGTAGTATGATACAGGGCGGCAATCAGCCCCAGCATTTT.

The chain combines TRBV7-9 with TRBJ2-7; a weak D match, TRBD1 (6 bases). Germline CDR1 SEHNR, CDR2 FQNEAQ (reference sequence). This CDR3 is 16 amino acids long. V gave up 1 base and J gave up 3 bases, with 16 bases separating them. The CDR3 spells CASSLGQGFGVYEQYF. As DNA, the CDR3 is TGTGCCAGCAGCTTAGGTCAGGGGTTCGGGGTCTACGAGCAGTACTTC. Based on the CDR3 plus reference TRBV7-9 and TRBJ2-7, the full variable domain is DTGVSQNPRHKITKRGQNVTFRCDPISEHNRLYWYRQTLGQGPEFLTYFQNEAQLEKSRLLSDRFSAERPKGSFSTLEIQRTEQGDSAMYLCASSLGQGFGVYEQYFGPGTRLTVT.

This clone was found a few times. The chain couples TRBV4-3 to TRBJ1-1; D unresolved. The V end was cut by 0 bases, the J end by 4 bases, with 9 bases between. Germline CDR1 reads LGHNA; CDR2 reads YSLEER. The CDR3 consists of 14 residues. CDR3: CASSQEERFTEAFF. Here the CDR3 DNA reads TGCGCCAGCAGCCAAGAGGAACGGTTCACTGAAGCTTTCTTT.

This clone was seen only a few times. V and J are TRBV11-2 and TRBJ2-7; D unclear. The ends were cut back, 5 bases at V and 5 bases at J, with 16 bases in the middle. The CDR3 extends over 14 amino acids. CDR1 is SGHAT, CDR2 FQNNGV, per germline. The CDR3 loop is CASSRDGHWNEQYF. CDR3 DNA sequence: TGTGCCAGCAGCCGTGACGGGCACTGGAACGAGCAGTACTTC.

CDR3 in amino acids: CAIRTSGGADYEQYF. In DNA, the CDR3 is TGTGCCATCAGAACTAGCGGGGGGGCGGATTACGAGCAGTACTTC. J is TRBJ2-7 and V is TRBV10-3; 13 bases align to TRBD2. The CDR3 extends over 15 amino acids. Germline V gene sequence: CDR1 ENHRY, CDR2 SYGVKD. V dropped 6 bases and J dropped 4; count of bases not matched to a gene: 6.

This chain connects TRBV5-4 to TRBJ2-3; no firm D call. CDR3 length equals 11 residues. CDR1 SGHNT and CDR2 YYREEE come from the germline V gene (reference sequence). V was shortened by 1 base and J by 4 bases, with 1 base between the two germline ends. CDR3 amino acids: CASSLSDTQYF. Here the CDR3 DNA reads TGTGCCAGCAGCTTGTCAGATACGCAGTATTTT.

Only one count was recorded for this clone. The CDR3 sequence is CASSPPESGNTEAFF. The CDR3, as DNA: TGTGCCAGTAGTCCCCCAGAATCGGGGAACACTGAAGCTTTCTTT. The V call is TRBV19, the J call TRBJ1-1; no clear D. The CDR3 is made up of 15 amino acids. Germline CDR1 LNHDA, CDR2 SQIVND (reference sequence). With 5 bases removed from V and 1 base from J, the gap between germline ends came to 14 bases.

The sample holds a few counts of this clone. The CDR3 DNA follows: TGTGCCAGTAGCCGGGACTGGTGGTACAATGAGCAGTTCTTC. Protein product: CASSRDWWYNEQFF. V is TRBV19 and J is TRBJ2-1, with D tentatively TRBD2 (6 bases). With 6 bases removed from V and 4 bases from J, the gap between germline ends came to 13 bases. Germline CDR1 reads LNHDA; CDR2 reads SQIVND (reference sequence). CDR3 size: 14 residues.

This chain uses TRBV3-1 (or the pseudogene TRBV3-2) with TRBJ1-1; 11 positions match TRBD1. Per the germline V gene, CDR1 is LGHDT and CDR2 is YNNKEL (reference sequence). V dropped 5 bases and J dropped 3; count of bases not matched to a gene: 5. The CDR3 contains 15 residues. Written as DNA, the CDR3 is TGTGCCAGCAGCTACGGGACAGGGGGGGACACTGAAGCTTTCTTT. Translating gives CASSYGTGGDTEAFF.

The V and J genes are TRBV5-4 and TRBJ1-1; D is ambiguous. Germline V gene lookup returns CDR1 SGHNT and CDR2 YYREEE (reference sequence). CDR3 size: 14 residues. The V and J ends lost 4 bases and 2 bases respectively, with 12 bases between them. CDR3 sequence: CASSRDSSNTEAFF. As DNA, the CDR3 is TGTGCCAGCAGCAGGGATTCGTCAAACACTGAAGCTTTCTTT.

The rearrangement uses TRBV3-1 (or the pseudogene TRBV3-2) and TRBJ2-7; D is uncertain. This CDR3 comprises 16 residues. V was clipped by 4 bases and J by 0 bases, with 16 bases between them. Germline V lookup: CDR1 LGHDT, CDR2 YNNKEL (reference sequence). CDR3 sequence: CASSRVVAFPSYEQYF. CDR3 DNA: TGTGCCAGCAGCCGCGTTGTGGCCTTCCCCTCCTACGAGCAGTACTTC.

The V gene is TRBV11-3, the J gene TRBJ2-3; TRBD2 matches at 9 bases. This CDR3 is 15 amino acids long. Germline CDR1 and CDR2: SGHNT and YENEEA. J was trimmed by 4 bases and V by 1 base; bases with no gene match: 3. Written as DNA, the CDR3 is TGTGCCAGCAGCTTAGGACTAGCGGACGCAGATACGCAGTATTTT. Translating gives CASSLGLADADTQYF.

The chain has TRBV12-5 and TRBJ2-3; unclear D gene. The CDR3 covers 15 residues. Looked up from germline, CDR1 is LGHNT and CDR2 is FRNRAP. V was pared by 6 bases and J by 4 bases, with 17 bases between. CDR3 nucleotides: TGTGCTAGTGGCCAAGGCGCAGGTGTCCCAGATACGCAGTATTTT. It translates to CASGQGAGVPDTQYF.